This is a list of T cell receptor beta chains from one sample in a study of CD8+CD57+ T cells in acquired aplastic anemia. Via MiXCR, TCRdb re-called the reads, giving one row per CDR3 protein. The repertoire holds 450,000 to 550,000 distinct CDR3 sequences, around 33% seen once, with around 0.82% in the top ten. Sequencing input: sorted CD4+, CD8+, or CD8+CD57+ T cells (not recorded which) from PBMCs. The receptor source for this set is a human donor with aplastic anemia. Both conserved end residues are part of each CDR3. D genes are given only for firm matches. Clone size is given for some rows only: seen once, a few or many times, or a class if the clone is expanded.

TRBD1,TRBJ1-6,many,TRBV13,CASSGPDRATLHF,TGTGCCAGCAGCGGCCCGGACAGGGCCACCCTCCACTTT
TRBD1,TRBJ1-5,many,TRBV30,CAWSLPRGLNQPQHF,TGTGCCTGGAGTCTACCCAGGGGGCTCAATCAGCCCCAGCATTTT
TRBD2,TRBJ2-7,many,TRBV10-3,CAIRFSGSIHEQYF,TGTGCCATCAGATTTAGCGGGAGTATCCACGAGCAGTACTTC
TRBD1,TRBJ1-6,-,TRBV20-1,CSAPGTGSSYNSPLHF,TGCAGTGCTCCCGGGACAGGGAGCTCCTATAATTCACCCCTCCACTTT
-,TRBJ1-2,few,TRBV6-1,CASSPKDSNYGYTF,TGTGCCAGCAGTCCAAAGGACAGTAACTATGGCTACACCTTC
-,TRBJ1-4,-,TRBV5-5,CASSLEGLSNEKLFF,TGTGCCAGCAGCTTGGAAGGGTTGTCTAATGAAAAACTGTTTTTT
TRBD2,TRBJ2-3,-,TRBV20-1,CSATTSGGGDTQYF,TGCAGTGCAACGACTAGCGGGGGAGGAGATACGCAGTATTTT
TRBD1,TRBJ1-6,-,TRBV27,CASSTSPQGASNSPLHF,TGTGCCAGCAGCACCTCGCCACAGGGGGCCTCTAATTCACCCCTCCACTTT
-,TRBJ1-3,few,TRBV7-2,CASSPAPTPGNTIYF,TGTGCCAGCAGCCCAGCCCCGACTCCTGGAAACACCATATATTTT
-,TRBJ2-5,-,TRBV7-8,CASSLERGGRETQYF,TGTGCCAGCAGCTTAGAGAGGGGGGGGAGGGAGACCCAGTACTTC
TRBD1,TRBJ1-3,-,TRBV4-3,CASSQDPGGASGNTIYF,TGCGCCAGCAGCCAAGATCCAGGGGGCGCCTCTGGAAACACCATATATTTT
-,TRBJ2-1,-,TRBV7-2,CASSHEFSYEQFF,TGTGCCAGCAGCCATGAGTTTTCGTATGAGCAGTTCTTC
-,TRBJ1-1,many,TRBV19,CASTSGVGANTEAFF,TGTGCCAGCACTTCAGGGGTGGGGGCGAACACTGAAGCTTTCTTT
-,TRBJ1-2,-,TRBV14,CASSRQTDRYGYTF,TGTGCCAGCAGCCGCCAAACAGATCGCTATGGCTACACCTTC
TRBD1,TRBJ1-1,many,TRBV2,CASSLTGRTEAFF,TGTGCCAGCAGCTTGACAGGGCGCACTGAAGCTTTCTTT
-,TRBJ1-5,-,TRBV10-3,CAISESGGSNQPQHF,TGTGCCATCAGTGAGTCAGGGGGGTCCAATCAGCCCCAGCATTTT
-,TRBJ1-1,many,TRBV20-1,CSASWSRAAEAFF,TGCAGTGCTAGTTGGAGCAGGGCGGCTGAAGCTTTCTTT
TRBD2,TRBJ2-1,few,TRBV5-8,CASRTSGRGNEQFF,TGTGCCAGCCGAACTAGCGGGAGGGGGAATGAGCAGTTCTTC
TRBD2,TRBJ2-1,-,TRBV20-1,CSATGTSDSSYNEQFF,TGCAGTGCTACCGGGACTAGCGACAGCTCCTACAATGAGCAGTTCTTC
-,TRBJ2-5,many,TRBV7-2,CASTEGGETQYF,TGTGCCAGCACCGAGGGGGGGGAGACCCAGTACTTC
-,TRBJ1-5,-,TRBV9,CASSRDPLSNQPQHF,TGTGCCAGCAGCCGAGATCCCTTGAGCAATCAGCCCCAGCATTTT
TRBD1,TRBJ1-6,-,TRBV15,CATSNDRVPNSPLHF,TGTGCCACCAGCAATGACAGGGTGCCTAATTCACCCCTCCACTTT
TRBD1,TRBJ1-2,many,TRBV5-1,CASSQGQGLGGYTF,TGCGCCAGCAGCCAAGGACAGGGTCTTGGTGGCTACACCTTC
-,TRBJ2-5,many,TRBV20-1,CSARVVQSQYF,TGCAGTGCTAGAGTGGTTCAATCCCAGTACTTC
-,TRBJ1-4,-,TRBV10-3,CAISELQGRGLFF,TGTGCCATCAGTGAGCTCCAGGGCAGGGGACTGTTTTTT
-,TRBJ1-4,few,TRBV19,CASSIKGPGDEKLFF,TGTGCCAGTAGTATTAAGGGGCCGGGTGATGAAAAACTGTTTTTT
-,TRBJ2-7,-,TRBV27,CASSYSGVPTYEQYF,TGTGCCAGCAGTTATTCAGGGGTGCCAACCTACGAGCAGTACTTC
-,TRBJ2-1,-,TRBV7-9,CASSLAKRYSYNEQFF,TGTGCCAGCAGCTTAGCGAAGCGGTACTCCTACAATGAGCAGTTCTTC
-,TRBJ2-2,-,TRBV20-1,CSARPAGTGELFF,TGCAGTGCTAGACCAGCGGGCACCGGGGAGCTGTTTTTT
TRBD1,TRBJ1-2,many,TRBV7-9,CASSLAGTAYGYTF,TGTGCCAGCAGCCTGGCCGGGACAGCCTATGGCTACACCTTC
-,TRBJ2-3,many,TRBV6-1,CASSPSRDTTDTQYF,TGTGCCAGCAGCCCATCCCGGGACACGACAGATACGCAGTATTTT
TRBD2,TRBJ2-1,-,TRBV25-1,CASRTSGGGHNEQFF,TGTGCCAGCAGAACTAGCGGGGGTGGTCACAATGAGCAGTTCTTC
-,TRBJ2-3,many,TRBV2,CARGERDTQYF,TGTGCCAGGGGGGAACGGGATACGCAGTATTTT
-,TRBJ2-3,many,TRBV29-1,CSVDRDWGTDTQYF,TGCAGCGTTGACAGGGACTGGGGCACAGATACGCAGTATTTT
TRBD2,TRBJ2-7,many,TRBV10-3,CAISDLAGVHEQYF,TGTGCCATCAGTGATCTAGCGGGTGTTCACGAGCAGTACTTC
-,TRBJ2-7,-,TRBV2,CASSPLGAEEQYF,TGTGCCAGCTCACCATTGGGGGCGGAGGAGCAGTACTTC
-,TRBJ2-6,many,TRBV5-1,CASSFGSRPSGANVLTF,TGCGCCAGCAGCTTTGGGTCCAGACCCTCTGGGGCCAACGTCCTGACTTTC
-,TRBJ2-7,-,TRBV20-1,CSVSGLNEQYF,TGCAGTGTTTCAGGGCTAAACGAGCAGTACTTC
-,TRBJ2-3,few,TRBV5-1,CASSLMRDSSTDTQYF,TGCGCCAGCAGCTTGATGCGGGACTCTAGCACAGATACGCAGTATTTT
-,TRBJ1-2,-,TRBV7-3,CAWKNSGIYGYTF,TGTGCCTGGAAAAACAGCGGAATCTATGGCTACACCTTC
-,TRBJ1-5,many,TRBV19,CASIEGLGNQPQHF,TGTGCCAGTATCGAGGGTTTGGGCAATCAGCCCCAGCATTTT
TRBD1,TRBJ2-1,-,TRBV29-1,CSGGQVNEQFF,TGCAGCGGAGGACAGGTGAATGAGCAGTTCTTC
TRBD1,TRBJ1-6,few,TRBV19,CASSIAGQGALNSPLHF,TGTGCCAGTAGTATAGCCGGACAGGGGGCGCTTAATTCACCCCTCCACTTT
-,TRBJ2-7,-,TRBV2,CASSSTATVGYEQYF,TGTGCCAGCAGCTCGACGGCTACCGTGGGGTACGAGCAGTACTTC
-,TRBJ1-5,many,TRBV10-1,CASSEGTGQPQHF,TGCGCCAGCAGTGAGGGTACAGGGCAGCCCCAGCATTTT
-,TRBJ1-2,many,TRBV7-2,CASSSPTVVRDGYTF,TGTGCCAGCAGCTCTCCGACAGTGGTGCGGGATGGCTACACCTTC
-,TRBJ1-2,-,TRBV20-1,CRGVGGGYGYTF,TGCAGGGGCGTGGGCGGGGGCTATGGCTACACCTTC
TRBD2,TRBJ2-7,-,TRBV20-1,CSARVTSGGTYEQYF,TGCAGTGCTAGGGTTACTAGCGGGGGAACCTACGAGCAGTACTTC
-,TRBJ2-3,-,TRBV19,CASTKGFTDTQYF,TGTGCCAGTACCAAGGGCTTCACAGATACGCAGTATTTT
-,TRBJ2-5,-,TRBV20-1,CSATLTGEGETQYF,TGCAGTGCTACTCTTACAGGGGAGGGAGAGACCCAGTACTTC